A selection of T cell receptor beta chains follows, all from one sample in a study of blood T cell repertoires in COVID-19. Here immunoSEQ multiplex PCR was the method, and the copy in TCRdb shows in-frame clones only, minus some. The sample carries fewer than 300,000 clones, about three quarters recorded once. Sequencing input: peripheral blood. The receptor set was obtained from a woman older than 75 with acute or convalescent COVID-19. Each CDR3 is given with its conserved first and last residue. The D gene is left open where the match is weak. Only some rows state a clone size, as once, few, many or a class for expanded clones.

j_gene,len,abundance,v_gene,d_gene,CDR3nt,CDR3aa
TRBJ1-1,13,few,TRBV10-1,.,TGCGCCAGCAGTGGCAACAGGGCCACTGAAGCTTTCTTT,CASSGNRATEAFF
TRBJ2-7,13,.,TRBV12-3/TRBV12-4,TRBD1,TGTGCCAGCACCTGGGACAGGGACTACGAGCAGTACTTC,CASTWDRDYEQYF
TRBJ2-7,14,.,TRBV18,TRBD1,TGTGCCAGCTCACCCTTCGGGACAGGGGACGAGCAGTACTTC,CASSPFGTGDEQYF
TRBJ1-2,14,.,TRBV7-2,TRBD1,TGTGCCAGCAGCCTGGGACAGCCAGCCTATGGCTACACCTTC,CASSLGQPAYGYTF
TRBJ2-7,11,.,TRBV3-1/TRBV3-2,.,TGTGCCAGCAGCTCAAGGGGCGAGCAGTACTTC,CASSSRGEQYF
TRBJ2-3,15,once,TRBV7-2,.,TGTGCCAGCAGCTTAGTGGGGGGGCAGATAGATACGCAGTATTTT,CASSLVGGQIDTQYF
TRBJ1-2,13,.,TRBV28,.,TGTGCCAGCAGTTTAACGGGGTTCTATGGCTACACCTTC,CASSLTGFYGYTF
TRBJ2-5,13,once,TRBV9,TRBD1,TGTGCCAGCAGCCCGGACAGGCAAGAGACCCAGTACTTC,CASSPDRQETQYF
TRBJ2-1,13,few,TRBV5-1,.,TGCGCCAGCATCGAACTACAGGGAGAGGAGCAGTTCTTC,CASIELQGEEQFF
TRBJ2-2,17,.,TRBV28,TRBD2,TGTGCCAGCAGTTCGTCGAGCGGGAGGGCCCTCACCGGGGAGCTGTTTTTT,CASSSSSGRALTGELFF
TRBJ1-6,16,few,TRBV7-2,.,TGTGCCAGCAGCTTAGCAAGCGGGAGACAAAATTCACCCCTCCACTTT,CASSLASGRQNSPLHF
TRBJ1-2,16,.,TRBV4-3,.,TGCGCCAGCAGCCAAGATCCCCGAGGAATGGGTTATGGCTACACCTTC,CASSQDPRGMGYGYTF
TRBJ1-1,16,.,TRBV6-5,.,TGTGCCAGCAGTTACGGTGGGAGACGCCCGAACACTGAAGCTTTCTTT,CASSYGGRRPNTEAFF
TRBJ2-6,15,.,TRBV6-6,.,TGTGCCAGCAGTTACTCGAGCTCTGGGGCCAACGTCCTGACTTTC,CASSYSSSGANVLTF
TRBJ2-1,16,.,TRBV28,TRBD2,TGTGCCAGCACCCCCGGAGGGACTAGAGGCTACAATGAGCAGTTCTTC,CASTPGGTRGYNEQFF
TRBJ2-6,16,.,TRBV3-1/TRBV3-2,TRBD2,TGTGCCAGCAGCCAAGGTACTAGCGCTGGGGCCAACGTCCTGACTTTC,CASSQGTSAGANVLTF
TRBJ1-3,18,.,TRBV21-1,.,TGTGCCAGCAGCAAAGAGAGGAAAGTCCGTTTTGTACGAGACACCATATATTTT,CASSKERKVRFVRDTIYF
TRBJ1-5,13,few,TRBV19,TRBD1,TGTGCCAGTAGTATCGGGACAGACCTGCCCCAGCATTTT,CASSIGTDLPQHF
TRBJ2-5,14,.,TRBV25-1,.,TGTGCCAGCAGTGAAGGAGGGGCGATGGAGACCCAGTACTTC,CASSEGGAMETQYF
TRBJ1-5,14,many,TRBV4-2,.,TGTGCCAGCAGCCAAGTCCAGGGCAATCAGCCCCAGCATTTT,CASSQVQGNQPQHF
TRBJ2-1,16,.,TRBV27,.,TGTGCCAGCAGTTTATCGGGGGACTGGGTCTACAATGAGCAGTTCTTC,CASSLSGDWVYNEQFF
TRBJ2-3,17,.,TRBV7-9,.,TGTGCCAGCAGCCTATTGGGAATAGCGGTCTGGACAGATACGCAGTATTTT,CASSLLGIAVWTDTQYF
TRBJ2-2,14,few,TRBV7-9,TRBD2,TGTGCCAGTAGACTAGCGGCGAACACCGGGGAGCTGTTTTTT,CASRLAANTGELFF
TRBJ2-7,16,.,TRBV7-6,.,TGTGCCAGCACCCTAGGAGGGGGCGGTAGCTCCTACGAGCAGTACTTC,CASTLGGGGSSYEQYF
TRBJ2-5,15,.,TRBV5-1,TRBD1,TGCGCCAGCAGCTTCACCGGGACAGAGCGAGAGACCCAGTACTTC,CASSFTGTERETQYF
TRBJ2-3,14,.,TRBV5-1,TRBD1,TGCGCCAGCAGATATCGACAGGGGGTAGATACGCAGTATTTT,CASRYRQGVDTQYF
TRBJ1-1,13,.,TRBV29-1,.,TGCAGCGTTGAAAGACAGGTAAACACTGAAGCTTTCTTT,CSVERQVNTEAFF
TRBJ2-6,16,.,TRBV2,.,TGTGCCAGCAGTGGGACAGTCCTCTCTGGGGCCAACGTCCTGACTTTC,CASSGTVLSGANVLTF
TRBJ1-3,15,.,TRBV7-9,TRBD1,TGTGCCAGCAGCTTGGGACAGGGGGCTGAAAACACCATATATTTT,CASSLGQGAENTIYF
TRBJ1-1,15,once,TRBV7-2,.,TGTGCCAGCAGCCCTAGGGTCGGGGTTGGGGCTGAAGCTTTCTTT,CASSPRVGVGAEAFF
TRBJ2-3,13,.,TRBV7-2,.,TGTGCCAGCAGCTACCGACCTAGGGATACGCAGTATTTT,CASSYRPRDTQYF
TRBJ2-5,12,.,TRBV3-1/TRBV3-2,.,TGTGCCAGCAGCCATGTCTTTGAGACCCAGTACTTC,CASSHVFETQYF
TRBJ1-3,15,many,TRBV3-1/TRBV3-2,.,TGTGCCAGCAGCCAAGATAGGACTGGGACTAACACCATATATTTT,CASSQDRTGTNTIYF
TRBJ2-2,13,.,TRBV25-1,.,TGTGCCACCCGGCGAGGGAAAGGCGGGGAGCTGTTTTTT,CATRRGKGGELFF
TRBJ1-1,14,.,TRBV6-8,TRBD1,TGTGCCAGCAGTTACCAGGGGGGGAACACTGAAGCTTTCTTT,CASSYQGGNTEAFF
TRBJ1-5,14,.,TRBV18,.,TGTGCCAGCTCTCAGGGGAGTAGCAATCAGCCCCAGCATTTT,CASSQGSSNQPQHF
TRBJ2-5,13,.,TRBV5-4,.,TGTGCCAGCAGCTTGAGGGGGCAAGAGACCCAGTACTTC,CASSLRGQETQYF
TRBJ2-7,16,.,TRBV7-2,TRBD2,TGTGCCAGCAGCGCCGCTAGCGGGAGTCTGTCCTACGAGCAGTACTTC,CASSAASGSLSYEQYF
TRBJ2-7,13,.,TRBV20-1,.,TGCAGTGCTAGTACCCTAGCTAACAACGAGCAGTACTTC,CSASTLANNEQYF
TRBJ2-2,17,.,TRBV5-1,TRBD1,TGCGCCAGCAGCCGAGAACCGGGACAGGGCCGGACCGGGGAGCTGTTTTTT,CASSREPGQGRTGELFF
TRBJ2-3,16,.,TRBV3-1/TRBV3-2,TRBD2,TGTGCCAGCAGCCGGGGCGGGACTAGCGGGAGGGCGGCGCAGTATTTT,CASSRGGTSGRAAQYF
TRBJ1-1,11,many,TRBV5-5,.,TGTGCCAGCAGGACTCCAGGGGAAGCTTTCTTT,CASRTPGEAFF
TRBJ1-1,15,.,TRBV18,TRBD1,TGTGCCAGCTCACCGGCAATACAGGGGTCCACTGAAGCTTTCTTT,CASSPAIQGSTEAFF
TRBJ2-7,15,.,TRBV5-5,.,TGTGCCAGCAGCTTGGCCGGGGGGCACGTCCTCGAGCAGTACTTC,CASSLAGGHVLEQYF